What follows describes a single T cell receptor beta chain. What it binds is not known. The repertoire was sequenced with immunoSEQ multiplex PCR; TCRdb's copy has only in-frame clones and lacks some. The sample yields under 75,000 clones, 85% to 95% seen once. This sample is drawn from a study of lymphopenia after photon versus proton radiotherapy. Broader study findings: Larger post-nadir TCR diversity loss correlated inversely with survival in deceased patients. Authors raise, but do not show, better survival with proton therapy. Oligoclonal CD8+ Temra expansion after nadir drove photon patients' diversity drop. Relative stability marked proton patients; photon patients lost diversity and naive cells.

The clonotype comes from a woman aged 35 to 49 with cholangiocarcinoma. The sequenced sample was peripheral blood, obtained from a patient treated with photon-based radiotherapy.

CDR3 loop: CASSLGTGQGLMNTEAFF. CDR3 DNA: TGTGCCAGCAGCTTAGGAACGGGACAGGGTCTGATGAACACTGAAGCTTTCTTT. The rearrangement joins TRBV7-8 to TRBJ1-1, with 9 bases aligning to TRBD1. The CDR3 covers 18 residues. CDR1 is SGHVS and CDR2 is FQNEAQ in the germline V gene. J was trimmed by 0 bases and V by 1 base; bases with no gene match: 9.